This is a list of T cell receptor beta chains from one sample in a study of response to subunit inactivated influenza vaccine. TCRdb re-analysed the RT-PCR reads in MiXCR, keeping a single row per CDR3 protein. Of about 240,000 distinct CDR3 sequences in the sample, 12% are singletons; the top ten hold 7.8%. This material consisted of non-naive T cells sorted from PBMCs, taken 14 to 15 days before vaccination. These receptors originate from a man aged 45 to 65 who received an inactivated influenza vaccine. CDR3s include the opening cysteine and the closing phenylalanine or tryptophan. D genes are given only for firm matches. Rows may omit the clone size; those that give it use once, few, many or a size class.

D gene: -; clone size: many; J gene: TRBJ1-1; V gene: TRBV5-1; CDR3 DNA: TGCGCCAGCAGCTTCAGGGCGTCCGGGGACACTGAAGCTTTCTTT; CDR3 protein: CASSFRASGDTEAFF
D gene: TRBD2; clone size: few; J gene: TRBJ2-1; V gene: TRBV3-1; CDR3 DNA: TGTGCCAGCAGCACTAGCGGGATCCGTCCCAATGAGCAGTTCTTC; CDR3 protein: CASSTSGIRPNEQFF
D gene: -; clone size: once; J gene: TRBJ2-1; V gene: TRBV20-1; CDR3 DNA: TGCAGTGCCTCGGACAAGAGGTATGATGAGCAGTTCTTC; CDR3 protein: CSASDKRYDEQFF
D gene: TRBD1; clone size: -; J gene: TRBJ1-6; V gene: TRBV18; CDR3 DNA: TGTGCCAGCTCATCCAGGGGGGAAGATTCACCCCTCCACTTT; CDR3 protein: CASSSRGEDSPLHF
D gene: -; clone size: few; J gene: TRBJ2-3; V gene: TRBV10-3; CDR3 DNA: TGTGCCATCAGTGACCCCGCCGCAGATACGCAGTATTTT; CDR3 protein: CAISDPAADTQYF
D gene: -; clone size: many; J gene: TRBJ2-7; V gene: TRBV6-1; CDR3 DNA: TGTGCCAGCAGTAAGGGGAAATCCTACGAGCAGTACTTC; CDR3 protein: CASSKGKSYEQYF
D gene: -; clone size: -; J gene: TRBJ1-3; V gene: TRBV4-1; CDR3 DNA: TGCGCCAGCAGCCAGGAACCAAGCTCTGGAAACACCATATATTTT; CDR3 protein: CASSQEPSSGNTIYF
D gene: TRBD2; clone size: many; J gene: TRBJ2-1; V gene: TRBV12-3/TRBV12-4; CDR3 DNA: TGTGCCAGCACCAAAGATTCGGGGCTAGCGGGGGGCCCAGAGCAGTTCTTC; CDR3 protein: CASTKDSGLAGGPEQFF
D gene: -; clone size: few; J gene: TRBJ1-5; V gene: TRBV3-1; CDR3 DNA: TGTGCCAGCAGCCAACGATTGGGGGGGCATCAGCATTTT; CDR3 protein: CASSQRLGGHQHF
D gene: TRBD1; clone size: many; J gene: TRBJ1-2; V gene: TRBV12-3/TRBV12-4; CDR3 DNA: TGTGCCAGCAGAATTACAGGGGGAGGCTACACCTTC; CDR3 protein: CASRITGGGYTF
D gene: -; clone size: many; J gene: TRBJ1-2; V gene: TRBV30; CDR3 DNA: TGTGCCTGGAGTGAAAACTATGGCTACACCTTC; CDR3 protein: CAWSENYGYTF
D gene: TRBD1; clone size: -; J gene: TRBJ1-1; V gene: TRBV27; CDR3 DNA: TGTGCCAGCAGAAGGACAGGGGATATGAACACTGAAGCTTTCTTT; CDR3 protein: CASRRTGDMNTEAFF
D gene: TRBD1; clone size: many; J gene: TRBJ2-6; V gene: TRBV27; CDR3 DNA: TGTGCCAGCAGTATACAGGGGGTAGCTGGGGCCAACGTCCTGACTTTC; CDR3 protein: CASSIQGVAGANVLTF
D gene: TRBD2; clone size: -; J gene: TRBJ2-3; V gene: TRBV4-2; CDR3 DNA: TGTGCCAGCAGCCAAGCGATGACTAGCGGGTCGGATACGCAGTATTTT; CDR3 protein: CASSQAMTSGSDTQYF
D gene: -; clone size: few; J gene: TRBJ2-5; V gene: TRBV21-1; CDR3 DNA: TGTGCCAGCAGCAGAGACTTGGACAGGGGACGGGAGACCCAGTACTTC; CDR3 protein: CASSRDLDRGRETQYF
D gene: -; clone size: many; J gene: TRBJ1-2; V gene: TRBV12-3/TRBV12-4; CDR3 DNA: TGTGCCAGCAGTTTTCGAATCTATGGCTACACCTTC; CDR3 protein: CASSFRIYGYTF
D gene: -; clone size: few; J gene: TRBJ1-2; V gene: TRBV3-1; CDR3 DNA: TGTGCCAGCAGCCAAGATAAAGGAGGTCGTAGAGGCTACACCTTC; CDR3 protein: CASSQDKGGRRGYTF
D gene: -; clone size: -; J gene: TRBJ1-2; V gene: TRBV7-2; CDR3 DNA: TGTGCCAGCAGCTTCCCGGAGGACTATGGCTACACCTTC; CDR3 protein: CASSFPEDYGYTF
D gene: -; clone size: few; J gene: TRBJ1-5; V gene: TRBV4-3; CDR3 DNA: TGCGCCAGCAGCCAAGATGCCATGGGGGATCAGCCCCAGCATTTT; CDR3 protein: CASSQDAMGDQPQHF
D gene: -; clone size: few; J gene: TRBJ1-1; V gene: TRBV12-3/TRBV12-4; CDR3 DNA: TGTGCCAGCAGTTCCAGCACGAACACTGAAGCTTTCTTT; CDR3 protein: CASSSSTNTEAFF
D gene: -; clone size: few; J gene: TRBJ1-4; V gene: TRBV4-2; CDR3 DNA: TGTGCCAGCAGCCAAGGGTCTTATACAACTAATGAAAAACTGTTTTTT; CDR3 protein: CASSQGSYTTNEKLFF
D gene: -; clone size: -; J gene: TRBJ2-2; V gene: TRBV20-1; CDR3 DNA: TGCAGTGCTAGAGATCATAACGGGGAGCTGTTTTTT; CDR3 protein: CSARDHNGELFF
D gene: -; clone size: -; J gene: TRBJ2-3; V gene: TRBV7-3; CDR3 DNA: TGTGCCAGCAGCCCCCCCGGGGAGCGGGGCACAGATACGCAGTATTTT; CDR3 protein: CASSPPGERGTDTQYF
D gene: -; clone size: -; J gene: TRBJ1-2; V gene: TRBV5-1; CDR3 DNA: TGCGCCAGCAGCTTCTCTGAGCGGTATGGCTACACCTTC; CDR3 protein: CASSFSERYGYTF
D gene: -; clone size: -; J gene: TRBJ2-2; V gene: TRBV20-1; CDR3 DNA: TGCAGTGCTAGAGAGGGGGGGGCCGGCGGGGAGCTGTTTTTT; CDR3 protein: CSAREGGAGGELFF
D gene: TRBD1; clone size: -; J gene: TRBJ1-1; V gene: TRBV5-6; CDR3 DNA: TGTGCCAGCAGCTTGATTGTTGGGACAGGGGGTTATAACACTGAAGCTTTCTTT; CDR3 protein: CASSLIVGTGGYNTEAFF
D gene: -; clone size: few; J gene: TRBJ2-1; V gene: TRBV7-2; CDR3 DNA: TGTGCCAGCAGCTCCCGTCCGGTCCCGAGGTACAATGAGCAGTTCTTC; CDR3 protein: CASSSRPVPRYNEQFF
D gene: TRBD2; clone size: -; J gene: TRBJ2-1; V gene: TRBV28; CDR3 DNA: TGTGCCAGCAGTGAACTAGCGGGGGGACAACCAGAGTTGGGGAATGAGCAGTTCTTC; CDR3 protein: CASSELAGGQPELGNEQFF
D gene: -; clone size: many; J gene: TRBJ2-1; V gene: TRBV27; CDR3 DNA: TGTGCCAGCAGTTTATCACTGTTCGTAGGGAGTGAGCAGTTCTTC; CDR3 protein: CASSLSLFVGSEQFF
D gene: -; clone size: many; J gene: TRBJ1-1; V gene: TRBV27; CDR3 DNA: TGTGCCAGCAGTTTAAGTAGAGGGACTGAAGCTTTCTTT; CDR3 protein: CASSLSRGTEAFF
D gene: TRBD2; clone size: -; J gene: TRBJ2-5; V gene: TRBV2; CDR3 DNA: TGTGCCAGTACCGGGTTGGGGGGGGAGACCCAGTACTTC; CDR3 protein: CASTGLGGETQYF
D gene: -; clone size: -; J gene: TRBJ2-1; V gene: TRBV11-1; CDR3 DNA: TGTGCCAGCAGCTCAAATCGACGGGGACTCAGCTCCTACAATGAGCAGTTCTTC; CDR3 protein: CASSSNRRGLSSYNEQFF
D gene: -; clone size: few; J gene: TRBJ2-2; V gene: TRBV4-1; CDR3 DNA: TGCGCCAGCAGCCGGTTACTTGACACCGGGGAGCTGTTTTTT; CDR3 protein: CASSRLLDTGELFF